Presented here are 26 T cell receptor beta chains from one specimen sequenced in a study of T cell responses to AZD1222 COVID-19 vaccine. Libraries were prepared by immunoSEQ multiplex PCR; TCRdb keeps only in-frame clonotypes and omits some of them. Of 100,000 to 150,000 clones listed, approximately 93% are singletons. Source: peripheral blood, taken on day 0 of AZD1222 vaccination. Every receptor here comes from an adult in good health.

The chain has TRBV6-5 and TRBJ2-3, with 7 bases lining up with TRBD2. The CDR3 contains 14 residues. J was trimmed by 4 bases and V by 8 bases; bases with no gene match: 9. Germline CDR1 MNHEY, CDR2 SVGAGI. The CDR3 sequence: CASGGEGRADTQYF. DNA for the CDR3: TGTGCCAGCGGGGGTGAGGGGAGGGCAGATACGCAGTATTTT.

The chain employs TRBV6-5 and TRBJ2-1; D is unresolved. V was clipped by 5 bases and J by 5 bases, with 7 bases between them. This CDR3 has 12 amino acids. Germline CDR1 MNHEY, CDR2 SVGAGI. CDR3 nucleotides: TGTGCCAGCAGTCCCCAGGACAATGAGCAGTTCTTC. This encodes CASSPQDNEQFF.

J is TRBJ2-4 and V is TRBV4-2; TRBD2 aligns across 13 bases. V shed 8 bases, J shed 1 base, and the junction held 5 bases outside the gene matches. This CDR3 has 16 residues. CDR1 and CDR2 (germline): LGHNA, YNFKEQ. In DNA form, the CDR3 reads TGTGCCAGCGGAACTAGCGGGAGGGCCGCCAAAAACATTCAGTACTTC. This sequence encodes CASGTSGRAAKNIQYF.

The V and J genes are TRBV10-3 and TRBJ2-1, with 10 bases lining up with TRBD2. V lost 11 bases, J lost 5 bases, and 15 bases stayed unmatched. Germline values: CDR1 ENHRY, CDR2 SYGVKD. This CDR3 region has 16 residues. CDR3 residues: CAAGSGGLAGDNEQFF. CDR3 DNA sequence: TGTGCCGCCGGCAGTGGGGGGCTAGCGGGGGACAATGAGCAGTTCTTC.

The chain uses TRBV12-1 and TRBJ2-3; TRBD2, the table's D call, lacks a check against the DNA. TRBV12-1 is a pseudogene. CDR3 length: 17 residues. The CDR3 DNA is TGTGCCAGCAGCTCCACCCGGACTAGCGTGGACACAGATACGCAGTATTTT. Residues: CASSSTRTSVDTDTQYF.

The genes are TRBV9 and TRBJ2-7; TRBD2 aligns across 15 bases. Germline V lookup: CDR1 SGDLS, CDR2 YYNGEE. With 4 bases clipped from V and 9 bases from J, the junction kept 11 bases outside the gene matches. The CDR3 extends over 16 amino acids. CDR3 sequence (DNA): TGTGCCAGCAGCCCTGAACCGGGACTAGCGGGAGGTGCGCAGTACTTC. Residues: CASSPEPGLAGGAQYF.

CDR3 in DNA: TGTGCCAGTAGTACCAGGGCTGGGGAGCAGTACTTC. Amino acids: CASSTRAGEQYF. The chain employs TRBV19 and TRBJ2-7; D perhaps matches TRBD1 (5 bases). The length of the CDR3 is 12 residues. With 4 bases removed from V and 7 bases from J, the gap between germline ends came to 11 bases. CDR1 is LNHDA and CDR2 is SQIVND in the germline V gene (reference sequence).

The chain links TRBV19 to TRBJ1-2; TRBD1 matches 9 bases. CDR3 length: 15 residues. V dropped 5 bases and J dropped 4; count of bases not matched to a gene: 8. Germline V gene data show CDR1 as LNHDA and CDR2 as SQIVND (reference sequence). In nucleotides, the CDR3 is TGTGCCAGTAGTCTCGGGACAGGGCATATCTATGGCTACACCTTC. It specifies CASSLGTGHIYGYTF.

The chain carries TRBV6-6 and TRBJ1-2; perhaps TRBD1 as D (5 bases). In germline, CDR1 is MNHNY, CDR2 SVGAGI (reference sequence). CDR3 length: 13 residues. V lost 6 bases to trimming and J lost 6 bases, with 14 bases between them. In DNA form, the CDR3 reads TGTGCCAGCAGCCGAGGTGGGGGAGATGGCTACACCTTC. Encoded protein: CASSRGGGDGYTF.

V usage is TRBV28 and J usage is TRBJ1-2, with a weak D call TRBD1 (5 bases). CDR1 and CDR2 (germline): MDHEN, SYDVKM. CDR3 length: 17 residues. V was clipped by 6 bases and J by 4 bases, with 24 bases between them. The CDR3 is CASSPIARELFRYGYTF. CDR3 nucleotides: TGTGCCAGCAGCCCGATCGCCAGGGAGCTTTTTCGCTATGGCTACACCTTC.

The chain has TRBV28 and TRBJ1-2; D remains unclear. The CDR3 is 15 amino acids. CDR1 and CDR2 from the germline V gene are MDHEN and SYDVKM. V lost 2 bases and J lost 0, with 10 bases in between. The CDR3 protein is CASSLSGGSNYGYTF. CDR3 nucleotide sequence: TGTGCCAGCAGTTTAAGTGGCGGCTCTAACTATGGCTACACCTTC.

In this sample, this clone turned up once. The chain joins TRBV5-6 to TRBJ2-2; 7 bases fit TRBD1. CDR1 and CDR2 (germline): SGHDT, YYEEEE. Trimming removed 4 bases from V and 0 bases from J; junction bases left unmatched: 3. The CDR3 length is 15 residues. The CDR3 nucleotides are TGTGCCAGCAGCCCGGGGACAGCGAACACCGGGGAGCTGTTTTTT. Its translation: CASSPGTANTGELFF.

The rearrangement joins TRBV5-6 to TRBJ2-3, with 7 positions matching TRBD2. J gave up 1 base and V 2 bases, and 1 base lay outside the gene matches. Per germline, CDR1 SGHDT and CDR2 YYEEEE. This CDR3 is 14 amino acids long. This CDR3 reads CASSFGGGTDTQYF. The CDR3 bases are TGTGCCAGCAGCTTTGGGGGGGGCACAGATACGCAGTATTTT.

The gene calls are TRBV28 and TRBJ2-3; D call uncertain. The germline V gene has CDR1 MDHEN and CDR2 SYDVKM. The V gene lost 4 bases and the J gene lost 4 bases, with 24 bases spanning the gap. CDR3 size: 18 residues. CDR3 amino acids: CASSSKEPFLGRSDTQYF. For the CDR3, the DNA is TGTGCCAGCAGTTCCAAAGAACCTTTTCTTGGGCGGTCAGATACGCAGTATTTT.

The chain links TRBV12-2 to TRBJ2-5; the table names TRBD2, a call not compared with the DNA. TRBV12-2 is flagged as a pseudogene. CDR3 length: 15 residues. For the CDR3, the DNA is TGTGCAAGTCGCCCCCCACTAGTAGTCCGAGAGACCCAGTACTTC. Translating gives CASRPPLVVRETQYF.

The chain carries TRBV5-1 and TRBJ2-3; D gene uncertain. The CDR3 has 14 amino acids. Trimming removed 4 bases from V and 4 bases from J, with 13 bases in between. Germline-derived CDR1 and CDR2 are SGHRS and YFSETQ. DNA of the CDR3: TGCGCCAGCAGCCCTCTGGGCGGTCCAGATACGCAGTATTTT. This translates into CASSPLGGPDTQYF.

This clone was recorded once. The chain recombines TRBV19 with TRBJ1-1, with 7 nucleotides matching TRBD1. CDR1 and CDR2 from the germline V gene are LNHDA and SQIVND (reference sequence). V gave up 5 bases and J gave up 2 bases; unmatched junction bases: 11. The CDR3 has 16 amino acids. The CDR3: CASSSEGQRSNTEAFF. The CDR3 region has the DNA TGTGCCAGTAGTTCCGAGGGACAGCGGAGTAACACTGAAGCTTTCTTT. The full variable domain, in which reference TRBV19 and TRBJ1-1 provide the parts outside the CDR3, is DGGITQSPKYLFRKEGQNVTLSCEQNLNHDAMYWYRQDPGQGLRLIYYSQIVNDFQKGDIAEGYSVSREKKESFPLTVTSAQKNPTAFYLCASSSEGQRSNTEAFFGQGTRLTVV.

The V and J genes are TRBV11-2 and TRBJ2-7; no definite D call. The CDR3 is made up of 11 amino acids. Trimming took off 5 bases at V and 4 bases at J, with 6 bases between the two ends. Germline-derived CDR1 and CDR2 are SGHAT and FQNNGV. This chain's CDR3 is CASSANYEQYF. The DNA for the CDR3 is TGTGCCAGCAGCGCAAATTACGAGCAGTACTTC.

This sequence joins TRBV3-1 (or the pseudogene TRBV3-2) and TRBJ1-2; D possibly corresponds to TRBD1 (6 bases). V dropped 0 bases and J dropped 12 bases, with 17 bases sitting between them. The CDR3 is made up of 14 amino acids. In germline, CDR1 is LGHDT, CDR2 YNNKEL (reference sequence). In DNA form, the CDR3 reads TGTGCCAGCAGCCAAGATCTGTTTAGGGGGGGAGACACCTTC. Protein product: CASSQDLFRGGDTF.

V usage is TRBV18 and J usage is TRBJ1-3; no definite D call. Trimming removed 1 base from V and 0 bases from J, with 10 bases in between. Germline values: CDR1 KGHSH, CDR2 LQKENI. The CDR3 is made up of 16 amino acids. CDR3 DNA sequence: TGTGCCAGCTCACCACAATCAGCAGTCTCTGGAAACACCATATATTTT. Translating it yields CASSPQSAVSGNTIYF.

This clone occurred once. The chain has TRBV18 and TRBJ2-6; the D gene is possibly TRBD1 (5 bases). Germline V gene sequence: CDR1 KGHSH, CDR2 LQKENI. V was clipped by 4 bases and J by 0 bases, with 13 bases between them. The CDR3 covers 17 residues. The CDR3 here is CASSQGNPSSGANVLTF. CDR3 bases: TGTGCCAGCTCACAGGGGAATCCAAGCTCTGGGGCCAACGTCCTGACTTTC.

The chain is built from TRBV7-8 and TRBJ1-1, with D tentatively TRBD1 (5 bases). The V gene's germline CDR1 is SGHVS and CDR2 FQNEAQ. CDR3 size: 15 residues. V was shortened by 1 base and J by 1 base, with 10 bases between the two germline ends. The CDR3 loop reads CASSLDGHSNTEAFF. Written as DNA, the CDR3 is TGTGCCAGCAGCTTAGATGGACACTCGAACACTGAAGCTTTCTTT.

This sequence joins TRBV5-6 and TRBJ2-7; 8 bases map to TRBD1. The CDR3 sequence is 18 residues long. From germline, CDR1 is SGHDT and CDR2 YYEEEE. J gave up 2 bases and V 4 bases, and 17 bases lay outside the gene matches. Written as DNA, the CDR3 is TGTGCCAGCAGCACAGGACAGGGCGGGTGGGCCAGCGCCTACGAGCAGTACTTC. This gives the protein CASSTGQGGWASAYEQYF. Complete variable domain (other parts from reference TRBV5-6 and TRBJ2-7): DAGVTQSPTHLIKTRGQQVTLRCSPKSGHDTVSWYQQALGQGPQFIFQYYEEEERQRGNFPDRFSGHQFPNYSSELNVNALLLGDSALYLCASSTGQGGWASAYEQYFGPGTRLTVT.

This clone was detected once. This chain joins TRBV7-2 and TRBJ1-5; possible D gene TRBD1, 5 bases. Germline V lookup: CDR1 SGHTA, CDR2 FQGNSA. The germline V and J ends were trimmed by 1 base and 2 bases, with 12 bases remaining between them. This CDR3 spans 16 amino acids. Here the CDR3 reads CASSLGLGGGNQPQHF. The CDR3 DNA sequence: TGTGCCAGCAGCTTAGGTCTTGGGGGTGGCAATCAGCCCCAGCATTTT.

The V call is TRBV4-2, the J call TRBJ1-4, with D unclear. The V gene lost 4 bases and the J gene lost 4 bases, with 1 base spanning the gap. The CDR3 runs to 11 residues. Germline values: CDR1 LGHNA, CDR2 YNFKEQ. As DNA, the CDR3 is TGTGCCAGCAGCCTTAATGAAAAACTGTTTTTT. Translating gives CASSLNEKLFF.

The chain carries TRBV11-2 and TRBJ2-7; TRBD1 is a possible D gene (6 bases). Trimming shortened V by 0 bases and J by 9 bases, and 15 bases separated the two germline ends. This CDR3 is built from 14 residues. Germline V gives CDR1 SGHAT, CDR2 FQNNGV. The CDR3 spells CASSLDIWTVGQYF. In DNA, the CDR3 is TGTGCCAGCAGCTTAGACATCTGGACAGTCGGGCAGTACTTC.